The 24 T cell receptor beta chains listed next were all sequenced from one sample in a study of blood T cell repertoires in COVID-19. Method: immunoSEQ multiplex PCR; TCRdb's copy keeps in-frame clones and lacks some. The data contain 100,000 to 150,000 clones, about 85% of them seen just once; the ten biggest clones take up 27%. Sequencing was performed on peripheral blood. The receptors here all came from a woman of 80 years or more with acute or convalescent COVID-19.

V and J are TRBV7-9 and TRBJ1-2; 9 bases are a match to TRBD1. The germline V gene has CDR1 SEHNR and CDR2 FQNEAQ (reference sequence). CDR3 length: 15 residues. J lost 7 bases, V lost 5 bases, and 11 bases had no gene match. The CDR3 DNA reads TGTGCCAGCAGCGGGCTGACAGGGGGGACCGGTGGCTACACCTTC. Protein product: CASSGLTGGTGGYTF.

This clone was counted once. The chain joins TRBV2 to TRBJ2-6; perhaps TRBD1 as D (6 bases). CDR1 is SNHLY and CDR2 is FYNNEI in the germline V gene. Trimming stripped 7 bases from V and 1 base from J, with 14 bases between. This CDR3 contains 16 residues. The CDR3 protein is CASTRTATSGANVLTF. CDR3 bases: TGTGCCAGCACAAGGACAGCTACTTCTGGGGCCAACGTCCTGACTTTC.

V and J are TRBV6-6 and TRBJ2-1, with D tentatively TRBD2 (6 bases). Trimming left V 7 bases short and J 9 bases short, with 19 bases between. This CDR3 has 14 residues. CDR1 and CDR2 (germline): MNHNY, SVGAGI (reference sequence). This chain's CDR3 is CASTLLAGPAEQFF. The CDR3 DNA reads TGTGCCAGCACCCTACTAGCAGGGCCTGCTGAGCAGTTCTTC.

The chain joins TRBV5-6 to TRBJ1-6; TRBD1 matches 8 bases. The germline gives CDR1 SGHDT, CDR2 YYEEEE. The CDR3 is 19 amino acids. Trimming took 3 bases from V and 2 from J; bases not matched to a gene: 13. This CDR3 is CASSSYRTGTKTYNSPLHF. CDR3 DNA: TGTGCCAGCAGCTCGTATAGGACAGGGACAAAGACCTATAATTCACCCCTCCACTTT.

This sequence joins TRBV20-1 and TRBJ2-5, with D perhaps TRBD1 (6 bases). This CDR3 contains 11 residues. Between the trimmed V and J ends, which lost 8 bases and 2 bases, there was a span of 9 bases. The germline gives CDR1 DFQATT, CDR2 SNEGSKA (reference sequence). CDR3 nucleotide sequence: TGCAGTCCGAGGGGGCAAGAGACCCAGTACTTC. Translation gives CSPRGQETQYF.

The chain recombines TRBV19 with TRBJ1-2, with D possibly matching TRBD1 (5 bases). CDR3 length: 15 amino acids. CDR1 is LNHDA and CDR2 is SQIVND in the germline V gene (reference sequence). With 8 bases removed from V and 4 bases from J, the gap between germline ends came to 20 bases. The CDR3 DNA sequence: TGTGCCAGTTCGGACAAGACGCTTTTCTCCTATGGCTACACCTTC. Protein sequence: CASSDKTLFSYGYTF.

The CDR3, as DNA: TGCGCCAGCAGCTCGGCAGGGGGGCCGAGCGCAGATACGCAGTATTTT. Its translation is CASSSAGGPSADTQYF. The chain couples TRBV5-1 to TRBJ2-3; the D gene is possibly TRBD1 (7 bases). The CDR3 contains 16 residues. V was trimmed by 3 bases and J by 4 bases, leaving 18 bases between them. CDR1 SGHRS and CDR2 YFSETQ come from the germline V gene.

This rearrangement joins TRBV5-1 to TRBJ1-6; TRBD1 agrees at 8 bases. The CDR3 sequence is 15 residues long. V lost 0 bases and J lost 6; bases outside the gene matches: 2. CDR1 is SGHRS and CDR2 is YFSETQ in the germline V gene. This CDR3 is CASSLGTGSNSPLHF. DNA of the CDR3: TGCGCCAGCAGCTTGGGGACAGGGTCTAATTCACCCCTCCACTTT.

This clone has only one observation. The V call is TRBV4-3, the J call TRBJ1-4; D not certain. The CDR3 spans 18 residues. CDR1 is LGHNA, CDR2 YSLEER, per germline. With 4 bases removed from V and 0 bases from J, the gap between germline ends came to 18 bases. The CDR3 sequence: CASSPARAGAATNEKLFF. As DNA, the CDR3 is TGCGCCAGCAGCCCAGCTCGTGCGGGCGCTGCAACTAATGAAAAACTGTTTTTT.

This chain connects TRBV7-2 to TRBJ1-1, with D possibly matching TRBD1 (5 bases). The CDR3 is made up of 14 amino acids. In germline, CDR1 is SGHTA, CDR2 FQGNSA. V was clipped by 1 base and J by 4 bases, with 10 bases between them. DNA of the CDR3: TGTGCCAGCAGCTTAGAAGGGGCCGGCACTGAAGCTTTCTTT. This translates into CASSLEGAGTEAFF.

The chain carries TRBV7-9 and TRBJ1-3; D unresolved. The CDR3 has 15 residues. Germline-derived CDR1 and CDR2 are SEHNR and FQNEAQ (reference sequence). Deletions cut 3 bases from V and 0 bases from J, with 9 bases between. CDR3 residues: CASSFSESSGNTIYF. CDR3 bases: TGTGCCAGCAGCTTCAGCGAGAGCTCTGGAAACACCATATATTTT.

The rearrangement joins TRBV2 to TRBJ1-5, with no clear D. The CDR3 is made up of 13 amino acids. V dropped 4 bases and J dropped 3 bases, with 7 bases sitting between them. Germline V gene lookup returns CDR1 SNHLY and CDR2 FYNNEI. The CDR3 sequence: CASSVDFNQPQHF. Written as DNA, the CDR3 is TGTGCCAGCAGTGTGGACTTCAATCAGCCCCAGCATTTT.

This chain links TRBV29-1 with TRBJ1-5; D is unclear. CDR3 length equals 12 residues. Germline V gives CDR1 SQVTM, CDR2 ANQGSEA. Trimming removed 4 bases at V and 3 bases at J, with 7 bases between. This CDR3 is CSVVEPNQPQHF. As DNA, the CDR3 is TGCAGCGTTGTCGAGCCCAATCAGCCCCAGCATTTT.

The chain couples TRBV25-1 to TRBJ1-1; D is possibly TRBD1 (6 bases). Germline CDR1 is MGHDK and CDR2 is SYGVNS. The CDR3 totals 14 residues. V was clipped by 7 bases and J by 1 base, with 13 bases between them. CDR3 coding DNA: TGTGCCAGCACTCGACAGACAGGGAACACTGAAGCTTTCTTT. Translated, it gives CASTRQTGNTEAFF.

The rearrangement links TRBV20-1 to TRBJ1-4; D not resolved. Between the trimmed V and J ends, which lost 2 bases and 7 bases, there was a span of 2 bases. The CDR3 is made up of 10 amino acids. Germline CDR1 and CDR2: DFQATT and SNEGSKA (reference sequence). The CDR3 sequence is CSARREKLFF. The CDR3 DNA sequence: TGCAGTGCTAGACGTGAAAAACTGTTTTTT.

V usage is TRBV5-1 and J usage is TRBJ2-2; no clear D gene. The V gene's germline CDR1 is SGHRS and CDR2 YFSETQ. Trimming took off 0 bases at V and 0 bases at J, with 9 bases between the two ends. CDR3 length: 16 amino acids. The CDR3 coding sequence is TGCGCCAGCAGCTTGGTTGGCACCTCGAACACCGGGGAGCTGTTTTTT. Translation: CASSLVGTSNTGELFF. Drawing the rest from reference TRBV5-1 and TRBJ2-2, the complete variable domain is KAGVTQTPRYLIKTRGQQVTLSCSPISGHRSVSWYQQTPGQGLQFLFEYFSETQRNKGNFPGRFSGRQFSNSRSEMNVSTLELGDSALYLCASSLVGTSNTGELFFGEGSRLTVL.

CDR3 sequence reads: CASFSSGANVLTF. In DNA form, the CDR3 reads TGTGCCAGTTTCTCTTCTGGGGCCAACGTCCTGACTTTC. The V gene is TRBV19, the J gene TRBJ2-6; no definite D call. This CDR3 comprises 13 residues. V was clipped by 8 bases and J by 1 base, with 6 bases between them. In germline, CDR1 is LNHDA, CDR2 SQIVND (reference sequence).

The count of this clone is one. The chain is built from TRBV9 and TRBJ2-1; 9 bases map to TRBD1. Germline CDR1 and CDR2: SGDLS and YYNGEE. J lost 9 bases, V lost 0 bases, and 13 bases had no gene match. The CDR3 is made up of 17 amino acids. The CDR3 sequence is CASSVGPGTGRLGEQFF. In DNA, the CDR3 is TGTGCCAGCAGCGTAGGTCCCGGGACAGGGAGGTTAGGTGAGCAGTTCTTC.

V gene TRBV5-1 combines with J gene TRBJ1-1, with TRBD1 identical over 9 bases. With 4 bases clipped from V and 3 bases from J, the junction kept 10 bases outside the gene matches. CDR1 SGHRS and CDR2 YFSETQ come from the germline V gene. The CDR3 is 16 amino acids. CDR3 loop: CASSPGTGKGYTEAFF. The CDR3 DNA sequence: TGCGCCAGCAGCCCTGGGACAGGGAAGGGATACACTGAAGCTTTCTTT.

This clone was picked up one time. The J gene is TRBJ1-5, the V gene TRBV4-1, with 8 bases fitting TRBD1. J was trimmed by 0 bases and V by 4 bases; bases with no gene match: 5. Germline CDR1 MGHRA, CDR2 YSYEKL. This CDR3 is built from 16 residues. CDR3 in DNA: TGCGCCAGCAGCCCCAAACAGGGGGGTAGCAATCAGCCCCAGCATTTT. This sequence encodes CASSPKQGGSNQPQHF.

The CDR3, as DNA: TGTGCCAGCAGCCAAGTCCAGGGCTTTAGGTCTGAAGCTTTCTTT. Its protein product is CASSQVQGFRSEAFF. The genes are TRBV4-2 and TRBJ1-1; D is possibly TRBD1 (5 bases). This CDR3 region has 15 residues. V lost 1 base, J lost 6 bases, and 15 bases lay in between. Looked up from germline, CDR1 is LGHNA and CDR2 is YNFKEQ.

The genes are TRBV19 and TRBJ2-1, with TRBD2 matching over 13 bases. V was clipped by 5 bases and J by 4 bases; unmatched bases: 8. CDR1 is LNHDA and CDR2 is SQIVND in the germline V gene (reference sequence). This CDR3 is 17 amino acids long. The CDR3 is CASSLRLAGGLYNEQFF. In DNA form, the CDR3 reads TGTGCCAGTAGTCTTCGACTAGCGGGGGGCCTTTACAATGAGCAGTTCTTC.

V gene TRBV24-1 combines with J gene TRBJ2-3, with TRBD2 matching 14 bases. This CDR3 is built from 15 residues. Germline CDR1 reads KGHDR; CDR2 reads SFDVKD. Trimming cost V 7 bases and J 5 bases; bases outside gene matches: 4. CDR3 amino acids: CATSRLAGGVDTQYF. As DNA, the CDR3 is TGTGCCACCAGCAGACTAGCGGGGGGGGTAGATACGCAGTATTTT.

V and J are TRBV7-9 and TRBJ2-3; no definite D call. From germline, CDR1 is SEHNR and CDR2 FQNEAQ (reference sequence). The CDR3 has 14 amino acids. Trimming pared 5 bases from V and 6 bases from J, leaving 15 bases between. DNA of the CDR3: TGTGCCAGCAGCCCAGGAATTAGTGTTGATACGCAGTATTTT. Its translation is CASSPGISVDTQYF.